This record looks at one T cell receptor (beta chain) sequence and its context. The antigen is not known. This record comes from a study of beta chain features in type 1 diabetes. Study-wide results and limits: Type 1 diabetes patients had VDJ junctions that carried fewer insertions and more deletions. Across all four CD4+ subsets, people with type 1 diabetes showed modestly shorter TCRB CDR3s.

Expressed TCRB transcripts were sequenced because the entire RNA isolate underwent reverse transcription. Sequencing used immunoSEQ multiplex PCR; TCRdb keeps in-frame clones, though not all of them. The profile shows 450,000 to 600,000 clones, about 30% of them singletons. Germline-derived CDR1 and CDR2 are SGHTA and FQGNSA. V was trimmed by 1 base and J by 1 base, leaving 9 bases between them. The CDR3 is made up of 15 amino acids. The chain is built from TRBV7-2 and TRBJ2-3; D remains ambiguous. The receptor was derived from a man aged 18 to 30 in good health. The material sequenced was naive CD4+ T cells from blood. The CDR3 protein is CASSLEQWGTDTQYF. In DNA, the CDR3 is TGTGCCAGCAGCTTAGAACAGTGGGGCACAGATACGCAGTATTTT.